This TCR beta chain was captured by sequencing in a study of T and B cells in COVID-19 patients. Study-wide results and caveats: Few blood samples existed from mildly ill patients during symptoms or early in severe cases. Sorted SARS-CoV-2-responsive or tetramer+ T cells and CD4+, regulatory and CD8+ subsets were not yet sequenced. In COVID-19 patients, T cell receptor beta variable and joining gene use was reportedly strongly skewed. Of 2,331 TCR clusters found only in the recovered cohort, a few dozen had low generation probability.

Multiplex PCR with BIOMED2 TRB-A/B primer pools amplified TRB rearrangements. TCRdb itself ran the multiplex PCR reads through MiXCR, one entry per CDR3 protein. The sample has 15,000 or so distinct CDR3 sequences; 28% are singletons. Of note for this clonotype: Antigen unknown.

Each TRB amplification used roughly 250-550 ng of genomic DNA from blood. The CDR3 runs to 14 residues. Germline V lookup: CDR1 SNHLY, CDR2 FYNNEI. With 6 bases clipped from V and 6 bases from J, the junction kept 4 bases outside the gene matches. The sequence came from a human donor who had recovered from COVID-19. The sequenced sample was blood. The V gene is TRBV2, the J gene TRBJ2-2, with TRBD1 matching 10 bases. CDR3 in amino acids: CASSDRGQAGELFF. CDR3 DNA: TGTGCCAGCAGCGACAGGGGGCAGGCCGGGGAGCTGTTTTTT.